The next 18 T cell receptor beta chains were all read from a single sample in a study of vaccination and CD4 T cells after COVID-19. At the Johns Hopkins FTIC core, DNA taken from cultured CD4+ T cells was sequenced by way of the Oncomine TCR Beta short-read assay. TCRdb reprocessed the PCR reads via MiXCR and lists one record per CDR3 protein. This repertoire shows more than 10,000 distinct CDR3 sequences, 54% found once; its top ten account for more than 8.5%. Treatment here: roughly 10-day PBMC culture with coronavirus spike peptide pools or control peptides (ViraFEST assay). What these receptors recognize is not known. The sample comprised CD4+ T cells from blood, cultured in vitro. The receptor source for this set is a human donor who had recovered from COVID-19.

This chain uses TRBV6-1 with TRBJ2-5; unclear D gene. The CDR3 has 12 amino acids. The V end lost 7 bases, the J end lost 2 bases, and 8 bases lay between the germline ends. Germline V lookup: CDR1 MNHNS, CDR2 SASEGT. DNA for the CDR3: TGTGCCAGCACGAGAGTACAAGAGACCCAGTACTTC. Amino acids: CASTRVQETQYF.

The chain joins TRBV19 to TRBJ1-5; D perhaps matches TRBD1 (6 bases). This CDR3 contains 17 residues. Germline assignment: CDR1 LNHDA and CDR2 SQIVND (reference sequence). The V gene lost 5 bases and the J gene lost 2 bases, with 19 bases spanning the gap. CDR3 coding DNA: TGTGCCAGTAGTTTTCATACTCAGGGGCTAGGCAATCAGCCCCAGCATTTT. It is translated as CASSFHTQGLGNQPQHF.

This chain connects TRBV19 to TRBJ2-1; the D gene could be TRBD1 or TRBD2 (5 bases each). The germline V and J ends were trimmed by 6 bases and 7 bases, with 16 bases remaining between them. The V gene's germline CDR1 is LNHDA and CDR2 SQIVND (reference sequence). CDR3 size: 14 residues. CDR3 residues: CASSPGPARNEQFF. DNA of the CDR3: TGTGCCAGTAGCCCGGGACCTGCCAGGAATGAGCAGTTCTTC. The variable domain in full, with the rest retrieved from reference TRBV19 and TRBJ2-1, is DGGITQSPKYLFRKEGQNVTLSCEQNLNHDAMYWYRQDPGQGLRLIYYSQIVNDFQKGDIAEGYSVSREKKESFPLTVTSAQKNPTAFYLCASSPGPARNEQFFGPGTRLTVL.

This clonotype was observed a handful of times. V is TRBV5-4 and J is TRBJ2-7, with 8 bases aligning to TRBD2. This CDR3 region has 15 residues. CDR1 and CDR2 from the germline V gene are SGHNT and YYREEE (reference sequence). Trimming cost V 0 bases and J 1 base; bases outside gene matches: 3. The CDR3 loop reads CASSLGASGSYEQYF. CDR3 coding DNA: TGTGCCAGCAGCTTGGGGGCTAGCGGGTCCTACGAGCAGTACTTC. The whole variable domain, remainder taken from reference TRBV5-4 and TRBJ2-7, is ETGVTQSPTHLIKTRGQQVTLRCSSQSGHNTVSWYQQALGQGPQFIFQYYREEENGRGNFPPRFSGLQFPNYSSELNVNALELDDSALYLCASSLGASGSYEQYFGPGTRLTVT.

The chain uses TRBV2 and TRBJ1-5; D unclear. The germline CDR1 and CDR2 sequences are SNHLY and FYNNEI. Trimming shortened V by 4 bases and J by 0 bases, and 13 bases separated the two germline ends. This CDR3 is 16 amino acids long. In DNA, the CDR3 is TGTGCCAGCAGTGTGTCACAGCTGTATAGCAATCAGCCCCAGCATTTT. This gives the protein CASSVSQLYSNQPQHF.

The chain is built from TRBV5-1 and TRBJ2-5; D uncertain. The germline V gene encodes CDR1 SGHRS and CDR2 YFSETQ. The CDR3 runs to 14 residues. Deletions cut 2 bases from V and 1 base from J, with 9 bases between. CDR3 amino acids: CASSFFTSQETQYF. The CDR3 nucleotides are TGCGCCAGCAGCTTTTTTACCAGCCAAGAGACCCAGTACTTC.

This clonotype was counted a few times. The chain uses TRBV7-2 and TRBJ1-1; D is ambiguous. The CDR3 covers 13 residues. Trimming left V 5 bases short and J 0 bases short, with 7 bases between. CDR1 and CDR2 from the germline V gene are SGHTA and FQGNSA. CDR3 nucleotides: TGTGCCAGCAGCCGACGGGTGAACACTGAAGCTTTCTTT. Its protein product is CASSRRVNTEAFF.

The J gene is TRBJ2-3, the V gene TRBV9; 11 bases are a match to TRBD2. Trimming at V came to 3 bases and at J to 3 bases, leaving 3 bases not matched to a gene. The CDR3 is 15 amino acids. Germline V gene sequence: CDR1 SGDLS, CDR2 YYNGEE. The CDR3 sequence is CASSELAGATDTQYF. DNA of the CDR3: TGTGCCAGCAGCGAACTAGCGGGGGCAACAGATACGCAGTATTTT.

The chain uses TRBV28 and TRBJ2-6, with unresolved D. Trimming cost V 3 bases and J 1 base, with 4 bases left between them. This CDR3 spans 14 amino acids. Per the germline V gene, CDR1 is MDHEN and CDR2 is SYDVKM. CDR3 coding DNA: TGTGCCAGCAGTTTTCGATCTGGGGCCAACGTCCTGACTTTC. Protein: CASSFRSGANVLTF.

The chain joins TRBV4-1 to TRBJ2-1, with 14 bases lining up with TRBD2. Germline V gene lookup returns CDR1 MGHRA and CDR2 YSYEKL. V shed 1 base and J 7 bases; nucleotides not matched to a gene: 6. The CDR3 runs 17 residues. CDR3 loop: CASSQGGTSGRANEQFF. In DNA form, the CDR3 reads TGCGCCAGCAGCCAAGGAGGGACTAGCGGGAGAGCGAATGAGCAGTTCTTC.

V and J are TRBV5-6 and TRBJ2-5; D is undetermined. The CDR3 covers 13 residues. Germline V gene sequence: CDR1 SGHDT, CDR2 YYEEEE. The ends were cut back, 3 bases at V and 1 base at J, with 7 bases in the middle. The CDR3 region is CASSSRIQETQYF. The DNA of the CDR3 is TGTGCCAGCAGCTCCAGGATCCAAGAGACCCAGTACTTC.

The chain is built from TRBV6-5 and TRBJ1-1, with a tentative D call TRBD1 (6 bases). Trimming took 4 bases from V and 6 from J, leaving 18 bases between them. The CDR3 totals 15 residues. Germline V gives CDR1 MNHEY, CDR2 SVGAGI. The CDR3 DNA reads TGTGCCAGCAGTTCGCTTAGGGGGGGAACCGCTGAAGCTTTCTTT. Protein: CASSSLRGGTAEAFF.

The genes are TRBV24-1 and TRBJ1-2; possibly TRBD1 for D (5 bases). Germline loops: CDR1 KGHDR, CDR2 SFDVKD. The CDR3 spans 13 residues. V lost 3 bases and J lost 8, with 12 bases in between. CDR3 in DNA: TGTGCCACCAGTGATCACCAGGGAAGGGGCTACACCTTC. It specifies CATSDHQGRGYTF.

V and J are TRBV28 and TRBJ2-5; 10 positions match TRBD1. The CDR3 is made up of 15 amino acids. J was trimmed by 5 bases and V by 4 bases; bases with no gene match: 7. Germline CDR1 reads MDHEN; CDR2 reads SYDVKM. The CDR3 DNA is TGTGCCAGCAGTTCCCCGGGACAGGGGACGGAGACCCAGTACTTC. Residues: CASSSPGQGTETQYF.

V and J are TRBV6-1 and TRBJ2-1, with TRBD2 as a possible D gene (6 bases). Germline CDR1 MNHNS, CDR2 SASEGT. The CDR3 sequence is 11 residues long. Trimming removed 5 bases at V and 15 bases at J, with 14 bases between. CDR3 DNA: TGTGCCAGCAGTACCACGGGGGATCGGTTCTTC. Translating it yields CASSTTGDRFF.

V and J are TRBV27 and TRBJ2-6, with 8 positions matching TRBD2. V lost 6 bases to trimming and J lost 2 bases; unmatched junction nucleotides: 3. This CDR3 is 15 amino acids long. The germline CDR1 and CDR2 sequences are MNHEY and SMNVEV (reference sequence). In DNA form, the CDR3 reads TGTGCCAGCAGCCGGGGGGGGGCTGGGGCCAACGTCCTGACTTTC. Protein product: CASSRGGAGANVLTF.

This clonotype appeared a few times. The chain carries TRBV6-1 and TRBJ1-6; D is uncertain. V was pared by 1 base and J by 0 bases, with 10 bases between. Germline V gene data show CDR1 as MNHNS and CDR2 as SASEGT. The CDR3 runs to 17 residues. The CDR3: CASSEVGRSSYNSPLHF. CDR3 sequence (DNA): TGTGCCAGCAGTGAAGTCGGAAGGAGCTCCTATAATTCACCCCTCCACTTT.

The V call is TRBV24-1, the J call TRBJ1-5, with a weak D call TRBD1 (5 bases). From germline, CDR1 is KGHDR and CDR2 SFDVKD. The CDR3 runs 13 residues. Trimming stripped 5 bases from V and 1 base from J, with 5 bases between. CDR3 DNA: TGTGCCACCAGTGGGGGGAGCAATCAGCCCCAGCATTTT. It encodes CATSGGSNQPQHF.